A single count supports the clone carrying this T cell receptor (beta chain). Unmatched junction bases numbered 7, after V lost 1 base and J lost 5 bases. This CDR3 region has 16 residues. Germline CDR1 and CDR2: LNHDA and SQIVND (reference sequence). The data are from a study of blood T cell repertoires in COVID-19. Study-wide background: Samples came from the United States, Italy and Spain, spanning acute and convalescent COVID-19. PBMCs, B-cell-depleted T cells, or T cells provided the cDNA or gDNA that made up the material.

Under the authors' procedure: Cell counts per sample came from amplifying reference gene primers. The data were produced by immunoSEQ multiplex PCR, yet TCRdb's version contains in-frame clones alone and is incomplete. The V and J calls and clone size are taken from that table; D and trimming were inferred from the DNA. This sample has roughly 180,000 clones, with 75% to 90% found just once. This sequence was found in a woman aged 55 to 70 with acute or convalescent COVID-19. Sequences were obtained from peripheral blood. J is TRBJ1-5 and V is TRBV19, with TRBD1 identical over 8 bases. Here the CDR3 reads CASSIGTGKGDQPQHF. CDR3 nucleotides: TGTGCCAGTAGTATAGGGACAGGGAAGGGGGATCAGCCCCAGCATTTT.